This TCR beta chain stems from a study of blood T cell repertoires in COVID-19 (dated by TCRdb to 2019 to 2021). Regarding the research as a whole: Samples from collaborators originated in the United States, Italy and Spain and spanned both the acute and convalescent phases of COVID-19. Sample metadata almost always included a de-identified subject ID, COVID-19 status, age in years and sex. Subjects who had been exposed to COVID-19, were actively infected with it, or had recovered from it provided the deeply sampled blood TCRbeta repertoires that made up the dataset. HLA class I and class II types, where available, came from metadata supplied by the sample provider rather than from assay-based typing. The prospective study material was composed of cDNA or gDNA derived from T cells, B-cell-depleted T cells, or PBMCs. Samples were obtained from the ongoing ImmuneRACE study (first 160 participants) and from 1,200 or so subjects provided by 6 global collaborators. A freely available public database, intended as a resource for researchers studying the immune response to SARS-CoV-2, is where the repertoires were released. Findings and caveats that apply to the study as a whole: The quantity of clinical and demographic metadata differed by source and by participant and was supplied without curation.

Enrolling through a virtual design, the prospective study's participants ranged in age from roughly 18 to 95 years and lived across about two dozen United States geographic areas. In the prospective study, participants were assigned to cohorts based on the clinical history participants reported in a screening survey and a study questionnaire. Recovered participants in ImmuneRACE Cohort 3 were defined as having two consecutive negative NP/OP PCR tests, clearance from a healthcare professional, or resolution of symptoms. Mobile phlebotomists in the prospective study collected whole blood, serum and a nasopharyngeal or oropharyngeal swab from every participant. Participants in the prospective study had the option to provide additional blood draws and questionnaires over a roughly two-month period. Before DNA extraction, prospective study blood samples were shipped either frozen or at room temperature.

To note about this clone: It lacks a known antigen. No base qualities exist here, and no much larger clone lies one base off it.

The immunoSEQ Assay, a bias-controlled multiplex PCR, was used to amplify TCRbeta CDR3 regions from genomic DNA. Concerning the study's data processing: The number of nucleated cells in each sample was estimated by amplification of reference gene primers within the assay. To quantify the absolute abundance of each unique TCRbeta CDR3 rearrangement, sequence reads were collapsed and filtered. For each sample, productive Simpson clonality was calculated as the square root of Simpson's diversity index over productive rearrangements. In TCRdb, the immuneACCESS table is reduced to in-frame sequences with V and J assigned. These tables do not hold every clone; where another copy was compared, an unresolved V gene accounts for under half, and the others remain unexplained. The V and J calls and clone size were taken over from that table, and D and trimming were inferred from the DNA. The sample table lists 400,000 to 450,000 clones, 75% to 90% of them with a count of one. Roughly 1.1% of the sample goes to the ten largest clones.

Specimen: PBMCs or T cells enriched from blood (not recorded which). The sequence was obtained from a man between 25 and 39 years old who had recovered from COVID-19.

The CDR3 has the sequence CASRGDSAMNTEAFF. The sequence in DNA is TGTGCCAGCAGGGGGGACAGCGCAATGAACACTGAAGCTTTCTTT. The chain was built from TRBV2 and TRBJ1-1, with 7 bases matching TRBD1. The CDR1 and CDR2 encoded by the germline V gene are SNHLY and FYNNEI. V trim: 6 bases; J trim: 0 bases; unmatched bases: 7. Reading from cysteine to phenylalanine, the CDR3 counts 15 amino acids. The read is trimmed to its CDR3 DNA, 45 bases read in frame from base 1.